Presented here are 4 T cell receptor beta chains from one specimen sequenced in a study of blood T cells in healthy people across ages. Using a J-beta primer mix together with a sample-barcoded 5' primer, a second PCR was run for about 6 to 12 cycles. A single record per CDR3 protein comes from TCRdb applying MiXCR to the 5' RACE reads. The sample includes 700,000 to 900,000 distinct CDR3 sequences, 20% to 30% seen only once; the top ten take 3%. These data were also filed under a second study, of T cells of mothers and their children.

Sequenced material: blood. These receptors came from a boy aged 5-17 years in good health.

This chain joins TRBV1 and TRBJ1-5; TRBD1 reflects the table's D call only, with no check against the DNA. TRBV1 is reported as a pseudogene. This CDR3 spans 13 amino acids. This CDR3 reads CTSSQDGGQPQHF. Written as DNA, the CDR3 is TGCACCAGCAGCCAAGATGGGGGGCAGCCCCAGCATTTT.

The chain is built from TRBV27 and TRBJ2-7; D is unresolved. The DNA end favors TRBJ2-5, so the J call may be wrong. Per the germline V gene, CDR1 is MNHEY and CDR2 is SMNVEV (reference sequence). The CDR3 has 10 residues. The CDR3 DNA follows: TGTGCTTCCGGAGTGGGGACCCAGTACTTC. Protein sequence: CASGVGTQYF.

This clonotype has only a few counts. At one end the junction does not follow the germline gene, possibly because of a read error. The gene calls are TRBV18 and TRBJ1-1; D unclear. Germline lookup yields CDR1 KGHSH and CDR2 LQKENI. There are 13 residues in the CDR3. The CDR3 DNA sequence: TGTGCCGGCTCACAATGGGGGAACACTGAAGCTTTCTTT. This encodes CAGSQWGNTEAFF.

The J gene is TRBJ2-2, the V gene TRBV6-5, with D unresolved. There are 13 residues in the CDR3. CDR1 and CDR2 (germline): MNHEY, SVGAGI. The germline V and J ends were trimmed by 7 bases and 3 bases, with 9 bases remaining between them. CDR3 in DNA: TGTGCCAGCAAACGGATAGACACCGGGGAGCTGTTTTTT. Translating gives CASKRIDTGELFF.